This TCR beta chain is from a study of cytomegalovirus exposure and HLA in healthy donors. This PCR relied on a set of 60 Vbeta primers and 13 Jbeta primers. Generated by immunoSEQ multiplex PCR, the TCRdb table keeps only in-frame clones and is missing some. The sample yields 95,000 to 150,000 clones, around 75% seen once. Remarks on this clone: Its antigen is not identified. The sample has other DNA sequences that encode this CDR3 too.

Study-level results: Exclusion as indistinguishable affected some V segments, including TRBV6-2 and TRBV6-3. According to a later analysis, most TCR beta chains associated with CMV appeared HLA-restricted. A later analysis revealed that TCR association rates differed between HLA loci, peaking at DRB1 and bottoming out at HLA-C.

After removal of 6 bases from V and 0 bases from J, the junction contained 4 bases not matched to a gene. The CDR3 length is 15 residues. Germline V CDR1 and CDR2: SGHTA, FQGTGA. The J gene is TRBJ1-3, the V gene TRBV7-3, with 8 bases matching TRBD1. The TCR was taken from a woman aged 45-59 years in good health and CMV-seropositive. The sample comprised PBMCs. DNA for the CDR3: TGTGCCAGCAGTCCACAGGGGGGCTCTGGAAACACCATATATTTT. This gives the protein CASSPQGGSGNTIYF.